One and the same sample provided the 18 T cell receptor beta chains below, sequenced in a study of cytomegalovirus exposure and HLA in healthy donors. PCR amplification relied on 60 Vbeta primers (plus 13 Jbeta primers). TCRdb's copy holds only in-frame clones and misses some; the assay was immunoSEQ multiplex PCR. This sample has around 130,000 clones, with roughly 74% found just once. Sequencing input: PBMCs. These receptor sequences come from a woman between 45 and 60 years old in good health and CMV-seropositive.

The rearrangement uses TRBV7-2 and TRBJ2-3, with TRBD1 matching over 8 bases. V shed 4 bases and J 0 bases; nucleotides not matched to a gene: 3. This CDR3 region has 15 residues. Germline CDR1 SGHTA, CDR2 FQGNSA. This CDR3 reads CASSSWDRSTDTQYF. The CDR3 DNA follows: TGTGCCAGCAGCTCGTGGGACAGGAGCACAGATACGCAGTATTTT.

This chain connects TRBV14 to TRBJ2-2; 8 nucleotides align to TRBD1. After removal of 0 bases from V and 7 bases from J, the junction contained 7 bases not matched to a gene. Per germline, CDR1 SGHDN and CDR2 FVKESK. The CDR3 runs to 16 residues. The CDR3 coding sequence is TGTGCCAGCAGCCAAGATAGCCAGGGGGCAATCGGGGAGCTGTTTTTT. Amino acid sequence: CASSQDSQGAIGELFF.

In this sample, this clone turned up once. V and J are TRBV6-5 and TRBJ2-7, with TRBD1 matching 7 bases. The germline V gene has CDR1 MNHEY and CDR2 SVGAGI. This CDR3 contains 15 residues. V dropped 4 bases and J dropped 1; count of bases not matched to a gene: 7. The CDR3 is CASSSPYRGSYEQYF. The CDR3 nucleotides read TGTGCCAGCAGTTCTCCCTACAGGGGATCCTACGAGCAGTACTTC.

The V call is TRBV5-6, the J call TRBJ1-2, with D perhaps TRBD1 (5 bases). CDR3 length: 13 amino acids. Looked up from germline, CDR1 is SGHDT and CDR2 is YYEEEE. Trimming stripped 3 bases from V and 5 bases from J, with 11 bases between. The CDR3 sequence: CASSSGGPYGYTF. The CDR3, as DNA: TGTGCCAGCAGCTCGGGGGGACCATATGGCTACACCTTC.

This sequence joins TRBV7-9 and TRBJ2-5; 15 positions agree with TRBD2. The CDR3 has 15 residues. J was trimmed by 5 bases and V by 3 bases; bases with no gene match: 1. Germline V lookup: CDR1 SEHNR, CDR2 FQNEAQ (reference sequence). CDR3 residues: CASSFGLAGGETQYF. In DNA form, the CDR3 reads TGTGCCAGCAGCTTTGGACTAGCGGGGGGGGAGACCCAGTACTTC. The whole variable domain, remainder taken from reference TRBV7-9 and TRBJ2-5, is DTGVSQNPRHKITKRGQNVTFRCDPISEHNRLYWYRQTLGQGPEFLTYFQNEAQLEKSRLLSDRFSAERPKGSFSTLEIQRTEQGDSAMYLCASSFGLAGGETQYFGPGTRLLVL.

The DNA for the CDR3 is TGTGCTAGTGCCAAAAGTGGGACAGGGAACAATCAGCCCCAGCATTTT. It codes for CASAKSGTGNNQPQHF. This chain links TRBV12-5 with TRBJ1-5; 9 bases align to TRBD1. The ends lost 7 bases at V and 3 bases at J; junction bases unmatched: 10. The CDR3 covers 16 residues. Germline V CDR1 and CDR2: LGHNT, FRNRAP. The full variable domain, completed using reference TRBV12-5 and TRBJ1-5, is DARVTQTPRHKVTEMGQEVTMRCQPILGHNTVFWYRQTMMQGLELLAYFRNRAPLDDSGMPKDRFSAEMPDATLATLKIQPSEPRDSAVYFCASAKSGTGNNQPQHFGDGTRLSIL.

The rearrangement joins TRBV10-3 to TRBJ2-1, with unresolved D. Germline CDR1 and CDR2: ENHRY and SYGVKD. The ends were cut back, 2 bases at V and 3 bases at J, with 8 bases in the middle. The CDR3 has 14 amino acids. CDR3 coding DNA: TGTGCCATCAGTGAGAAAAGGAGCTACAATGAGCAGTTCTTC. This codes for CAISEKRSYNEQFF.

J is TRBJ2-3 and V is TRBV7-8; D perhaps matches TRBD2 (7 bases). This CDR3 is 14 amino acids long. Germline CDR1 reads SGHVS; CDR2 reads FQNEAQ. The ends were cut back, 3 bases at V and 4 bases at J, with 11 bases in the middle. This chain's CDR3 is CASSFEGGADTQYF. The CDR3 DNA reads TGTGCCAGCAGCTTCGAGGGGGGGGCAGATACGCAGTATTTT.

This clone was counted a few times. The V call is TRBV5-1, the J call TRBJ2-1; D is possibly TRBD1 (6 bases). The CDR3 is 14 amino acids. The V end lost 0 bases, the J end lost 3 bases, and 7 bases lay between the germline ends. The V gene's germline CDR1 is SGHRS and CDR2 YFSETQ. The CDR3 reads CASSLGQDYNEQFF. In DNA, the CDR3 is TGCGCCAGCAGCTTGGGACAGGACTACAATGAGCAGTTCTTC. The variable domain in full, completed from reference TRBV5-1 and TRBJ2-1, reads KAGVTQTPRYLIKTRGQQVTLSCSPISGHRSVSWYQQTPGQGLQFLFEYFSETQRNKGNFPGRFSGRQFSNSRSEMNVSTLELGDSALYLCASSLGQDYNEQFFGPGTRLTVL.

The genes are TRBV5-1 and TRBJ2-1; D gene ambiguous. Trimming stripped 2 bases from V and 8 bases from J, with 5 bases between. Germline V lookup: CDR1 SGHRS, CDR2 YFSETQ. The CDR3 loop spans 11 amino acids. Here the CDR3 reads CASSFRYEQFF. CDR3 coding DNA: TGCGCCAGCAGCTTCAGGTATGAGCAGTTCTTC.

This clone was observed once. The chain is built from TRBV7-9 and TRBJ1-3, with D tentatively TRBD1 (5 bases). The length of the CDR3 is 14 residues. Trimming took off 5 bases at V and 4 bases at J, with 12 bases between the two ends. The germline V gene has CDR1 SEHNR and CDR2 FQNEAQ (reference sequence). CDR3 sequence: CASSRGTGGNTIYF. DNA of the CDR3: TGTGCCAGCAGCCGGGGGACGGGAGGAAACACCATATATTTT.

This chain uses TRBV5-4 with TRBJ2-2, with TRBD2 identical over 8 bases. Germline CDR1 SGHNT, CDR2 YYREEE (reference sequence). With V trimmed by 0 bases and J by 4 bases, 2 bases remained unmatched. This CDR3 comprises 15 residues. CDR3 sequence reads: CASSLGTSFTGELFF. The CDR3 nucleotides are TGTGCCAGCAGCTTGGGGACTAGCTTCACCGGGGAGCTGTTTTTT. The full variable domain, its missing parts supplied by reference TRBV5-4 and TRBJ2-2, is ETGVTQSPTHLIKTRGQQVTLRCSSQSGHNTVSWYQQALGQGPQFIFQYYREEENGRGNFPPRFSGLQFPNYSSELNVNALELDDSALYLCASSLGTSFTGELFFGEGSRLTVL.

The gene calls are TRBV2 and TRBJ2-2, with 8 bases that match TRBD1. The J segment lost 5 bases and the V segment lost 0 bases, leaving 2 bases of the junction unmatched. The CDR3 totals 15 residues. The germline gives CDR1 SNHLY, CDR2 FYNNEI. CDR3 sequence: CASSEARTGTGELFF. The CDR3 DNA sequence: TGTGCCAGCAGTGAAGCCCGGACAGGGACCGGGGAGCTGTTTTTT.

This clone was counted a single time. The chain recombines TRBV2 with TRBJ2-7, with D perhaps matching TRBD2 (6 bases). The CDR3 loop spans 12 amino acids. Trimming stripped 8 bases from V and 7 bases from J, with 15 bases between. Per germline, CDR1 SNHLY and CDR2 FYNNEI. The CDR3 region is CASRRDSGEQYF. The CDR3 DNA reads TGTGCCAGCCGAAGGGACTCGGGAGAGCAGTACTTC. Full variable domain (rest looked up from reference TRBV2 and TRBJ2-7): EPEVTQTPSHQVTQMGQEVILRCVPISNHLYFYWYRQILGQKVEFLVSFYNNEISEKSEIFDDQFSVERPDGSNFTLKIRSTKLEDSAMYFCASRRDSGEQYFGPGTRLTVT.

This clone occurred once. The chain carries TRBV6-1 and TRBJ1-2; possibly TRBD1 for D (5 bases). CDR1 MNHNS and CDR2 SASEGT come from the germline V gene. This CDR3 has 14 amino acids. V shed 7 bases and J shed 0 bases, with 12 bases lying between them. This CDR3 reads CASTTDTANYGYTF. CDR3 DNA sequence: TGTGCCAGCACTACGGACACAGCTAACTATGGCTACACCTTC.

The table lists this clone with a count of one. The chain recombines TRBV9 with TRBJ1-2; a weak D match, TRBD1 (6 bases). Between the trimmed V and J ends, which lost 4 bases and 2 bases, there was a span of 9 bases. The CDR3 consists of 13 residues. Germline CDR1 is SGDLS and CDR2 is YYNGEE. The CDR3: CASSSQGNYGYTF. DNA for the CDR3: TGTGCCAGCAGCTCCCAGGGGAACTATGGCTACACCTTC. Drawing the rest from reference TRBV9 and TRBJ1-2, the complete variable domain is DSGVTQTPKHLITATGQRVTLRCSPRSGDLSVYWYQQSLDQGLQFLIQYYNGEERAKGNILERFSAQQFPDLHSELNLSSLELGDSALYFCASSSQGNYGYTFGSGTRLTVV.

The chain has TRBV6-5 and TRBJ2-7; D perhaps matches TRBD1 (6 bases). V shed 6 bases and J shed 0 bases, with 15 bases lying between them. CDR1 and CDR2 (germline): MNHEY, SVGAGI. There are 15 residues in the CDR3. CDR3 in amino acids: CASSSGTFSSYEQYF. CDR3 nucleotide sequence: TGTGCCAGCAGCTCCGGGACATTTTCCTCCTACGAGCAGTACTTC.

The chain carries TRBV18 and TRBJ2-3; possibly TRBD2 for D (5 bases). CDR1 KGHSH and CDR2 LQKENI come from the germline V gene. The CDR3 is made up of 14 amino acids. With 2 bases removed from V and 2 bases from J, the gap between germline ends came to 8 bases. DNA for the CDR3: TGTGCCAGCTCACCAGGACTCCCCACAGATACGCAGTATTTT. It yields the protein CASSPGLPTDTQYF.